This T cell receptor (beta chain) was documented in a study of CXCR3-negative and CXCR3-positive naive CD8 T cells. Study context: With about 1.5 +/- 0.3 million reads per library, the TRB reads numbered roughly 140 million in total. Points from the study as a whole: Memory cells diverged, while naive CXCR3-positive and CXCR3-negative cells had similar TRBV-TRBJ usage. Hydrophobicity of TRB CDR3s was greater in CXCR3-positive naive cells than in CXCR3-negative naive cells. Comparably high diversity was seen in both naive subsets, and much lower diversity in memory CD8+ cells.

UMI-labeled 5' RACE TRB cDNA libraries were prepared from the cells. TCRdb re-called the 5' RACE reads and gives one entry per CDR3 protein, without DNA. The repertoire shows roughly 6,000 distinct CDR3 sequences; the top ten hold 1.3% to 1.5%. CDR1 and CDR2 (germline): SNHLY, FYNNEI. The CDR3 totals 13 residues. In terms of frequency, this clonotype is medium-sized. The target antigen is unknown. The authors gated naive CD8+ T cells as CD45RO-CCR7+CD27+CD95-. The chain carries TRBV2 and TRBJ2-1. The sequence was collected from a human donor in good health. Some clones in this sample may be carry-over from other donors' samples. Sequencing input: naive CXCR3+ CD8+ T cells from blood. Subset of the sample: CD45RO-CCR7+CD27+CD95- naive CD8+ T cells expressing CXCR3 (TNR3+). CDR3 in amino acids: CASSDDTYNEQFF.